This paragraph reports one T cell receptor (beta chain). Its antigen is undetermined. These data come from a study of cytomegalovirus exposure and HLA in healthy donors. General study findings and limits: A prior analysis recorded that most TCR beta V segments were productive about 87% or about 30% of the time. CMV antigen specificity was confirmed in vitro for a few CMV-associated chains. Upon later analysis, TCR association rates were observed to vary by HLA locus, being highest for DRB1 and lowest for HLA-C.

Deletions cut 4 bases from V and 3 bases from J, with 19 bases between. CDR3 size: 16 residues. Germline loops: CDR1 SGDLS, CDR2 YYNGEE. The PCR was carried out with 60 Vbeta primers and 13 Jbeta primers. Per the original methods: The count from a later analysis was 79 million or so unique TCR beta chains, 9.5 million to 11 million of them shared. TCRdb keeps only in-frame clones here, not all; method: immunoSEQ multiplex PCR. That table gives V, J and clone size, and the DNA gave D and trimming. The sample lists roughly 100,000 clones; over 70% were seen once. V gene TRBV9 combines with J gene TRBJ1-1, with D uncertain. The sequenced sample was PBMCs. This receptor was taken from a boy aged 10-17 years in good health and CMV-seronegative. In DNA, the CDR3 is TGTGCCAGCAGCCTGGCCCAAAGCGTTGCGGACACTGAAGCTTTCTTT. It specifies CASSLAQSVADTEAFF.